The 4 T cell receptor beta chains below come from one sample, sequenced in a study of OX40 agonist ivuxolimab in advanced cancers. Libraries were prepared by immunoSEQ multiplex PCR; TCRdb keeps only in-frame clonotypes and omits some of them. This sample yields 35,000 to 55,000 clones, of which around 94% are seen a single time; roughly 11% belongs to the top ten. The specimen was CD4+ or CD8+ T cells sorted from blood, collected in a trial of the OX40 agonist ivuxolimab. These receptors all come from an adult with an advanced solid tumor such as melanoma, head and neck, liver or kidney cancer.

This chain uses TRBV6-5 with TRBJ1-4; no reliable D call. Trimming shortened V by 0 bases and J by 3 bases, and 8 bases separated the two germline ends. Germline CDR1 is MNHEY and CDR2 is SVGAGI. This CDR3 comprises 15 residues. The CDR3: CASSYSIRPNEKLFF. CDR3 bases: TGTGCCAGCAGTTACTCGATACGACCTAATGAAAAACTGTTTTTT.

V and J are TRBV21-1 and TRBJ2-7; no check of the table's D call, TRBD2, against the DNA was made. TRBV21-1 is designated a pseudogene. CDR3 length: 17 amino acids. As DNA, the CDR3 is TGTGCCAGCAGTACTGAAAGGGGAGGGACGGTCTCCTACGAGCAGTACTTC. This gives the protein CASSTERGGTVSYEQYF.

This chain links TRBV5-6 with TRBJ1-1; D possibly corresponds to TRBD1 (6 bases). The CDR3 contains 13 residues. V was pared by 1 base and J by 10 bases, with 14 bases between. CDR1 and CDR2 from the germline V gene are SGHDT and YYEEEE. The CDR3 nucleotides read TGTGCCAGCAGCTTGTGGAGACAGGCCGGAGCTTTCTTT. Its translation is CASSLWRQAGAFF.

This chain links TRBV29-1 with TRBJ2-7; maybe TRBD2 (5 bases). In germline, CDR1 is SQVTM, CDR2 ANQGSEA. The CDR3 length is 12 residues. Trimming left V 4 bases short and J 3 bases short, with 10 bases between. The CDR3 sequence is CSVASTIYEQYF. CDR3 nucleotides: TGCAGCGTTGCTAGCACAATCTACGAGCAGTACTTC.